Below, 13 T cell receptor beta chains from the same sample are listed, as sequenced in a study of cytomegalovirus exposure and HLA in healthy donors. Data came from immunoSEQ multiplex PCR; TCRdb stores just in-frame clones and leaves some out. The data show tens of thousands of clones, roughly 84% seen once. Sequencing was carried out using PBMCs. These receptors originate from a woman aged 18 to 35 in good health and CMV-seropositive.

The rearrangement joins TRBV6-1 to TRBJ1-5; TRBD1 aligns across 7 bases. V lost 6 bases and J lost 2; bases outside the gene matches: 7. Germline assignment: CDR1 MNHNS and CDR2 SASEGT. The CDR3 runs 15 residues. CDR3 nucleotides: TGTGCCAGCAGCCTACAGGGGATTCGCAATCAGCCCCAGCATTTT. Protein: CASSLQGIRNQPQHF.

The chain couples TRBV19 to TRBJ1-2; 8 bases align to TRBD1. V lost 5 bases and J lost 2; bases outside the gene matches: 7. This CDR3 has 15 amino acids. Germline CDR1 and CDR2: LNHDA and SQIVND (reference sequence). The CDR3 DNA sequence: TGTGCCAGTAGTTCGGGACAGGTCCCCAACTATGGCTACACCTTC. Translation gives CASSSGQVPNYGYTF.

This sequence joins TRBV15 and TRBJ2-1; D might be TRBD1 (6 bases). The CDR3 loop spans 15 amino acids. Trimming took off 5 bases at V and 2 bases at J, with 13 bases between the two ends. CDR1 LNHNV and CDR2 YYDKDF come from the germline V gene (reference sequence). This CDR3 is CATSAYRDTYNEQFF. DNA of the CDR3: TGTGCCACCAGCGCCTACAGGGACACCTACAATGAGCAGTTCTTC.

This clone has a single count. V is TRBV5-6 and J is TRBJ1-1; no definite D call. This CDR3 is built from 14 residues. Germline V lookup: CDR1 SGHDT, CDR2 YYEEEE. The V gene lost 4 bases and the J gene lost 0 bases, with 10 bases spanning the gap. CDR3 DNA: TGTGCCAGCAGCCACCAGATCTTGAACACTGAAGCTTTCTTT. Its translation is CASSHQILNTEAFF.

Regarding this clone: One end of the junction varies from germline; a read error may be responsible. This chain joins TRBV7-9 and TRBJ1-4; 9 bases map to TRBD1. The length of the CDR3 is 15 residues. Per the germline V gene, CDR1 is SEHNR and CDR2 is FQNEAQ (reference sequence). CDR3 in amino acids: CASSPGQGTSEKLFF. Written as DNA, the CDR3 is TGTGCCAGCAGCCCGGGACAGGGCACTAGTGAAAAACTGTTTTTT.

The V gene is TRBV6-5, the J gene TRBJ2-5, with TRBD2 matching 9 bases. Germline CDR1 reads MNHEY; CDR2 reads SVGAGI. With V trimmed by 5 bases and J by 2 bases, 6 bases remained unmatched. The CDR3 consists of 15 residues. The DNA for the CDR3 is TGTGCCAGCAGTGGCGGGGGGGCAGGTCAAGAGACCCAGTACTTC. It yields the protein CASSGGGAGQETQYF.

This chain joins TRBV10-3 and TRBJ2-1, with 11 bases matching TRBD2. V gave up 10 bases and J gave up 6 bases; unmatched junction bases: 11. Germline assignment: CDR1 ENHRY and CDR2 SYGVKD. The CDR3 sequence is 15 residues long. CDR3 in DNA: TGTGCCACCGGGCCTTATAGCGGGGGGGTCAATGAGCAGTTCTTC. Protein product: CATGPYSGGVNEQFF.

This clone was seen only once. The rearrangement links TRBV5-1 to TRBJ2-5; 15 positions agree with TRBD2. This CDR3 comprises 16 residues. The junction had 3 bases not matched to a gene; V was cut back by 3 bases and J by 3 bases. Per germline, CDR1 SGHRS and CDR2 YFSETQ. The chain's CDR3 is CASSWTSGGVKETQYF. The CDR3 DNA reads as TGCGCCAGCAGCTGGACTAGCGGGGGGGTAAAAGAGACCCAGTACTTC.

J is TRBJ2-1 and V is TRBV7-6; D gene ambiguous. There are 14 residues in the CDR3. Trimming left V 3 bases short and J 7 bases short, with 13 bases between. CDR1 is SGHVS and CDR2 is FNYEAQ in the germline V gene. The CDR3 spells CASSLSATGNEQFF. In DNA, the CDR3 is TGTGCCAGCAGCTTGTCAGCCACGGGTAATGAGCAGTTCTTC.

The rearrangement joins TRBV10-3 to TRBJ1-2; 10 bases fit TRBD1. This CDR3 has 15 amino acids. The germline V gene has CDR1 ENHRY and CDR2 SYGVKD. After removal of 6 bases from V and 4 bases from J, the junction contained 8 bases not matched to a gene. The CDR3 protein is CAIRKTGGDPYGYTF. The CDR3 DNA follows: TGTGCCATCAGGAAGACAGGGGGCGATCCCTATGGCTACACCTTC.

V usage is TRBV4-2 and J usage is TRBJ1-1; 8 bases are a match to TRBD1. The ends lost 1 base at V and 11 bases at J; junction bases unmatched: 9. The length of the CDR3 is 14 residues. CDR1 and CDR2 (germline): LGHNA, YNFKEQ. The CDR3 loop is CASSQVSADREAFF. DNA of the CDR3: TGTGCCAGCAGCCAAGTCTCAGCGGACAGGGAGGCTTTCTTT.

V usage is TRBV6-9 and J usage is TRBJ1-1; 7 bases match TRBD1. V trimming: 11 bases; J trimming: 3 bases; junction bases outside the gene matches: 12. The CDR3 is made up of 14 amino acids. The germline V gene encodes CDR1 MNHGY and CDR2 SVAAGI. The DNA of the CDR3 is TGTGCCCCTGAGGGGGCGCGCCTGGACACTGAAGCTTTCTTT. It specifies CAPEGARLDTEAFF.

V and J are TRBV18 and TRBJ1-5; D is unclear. Germline assignment: CDR1 KGHSH and CDR2 LQKENI. The CDR3 is made up of 16 amino acids. The V and J ends lost 8 bases and 0 bases respectively, with 17 bases between them. DNA of the CDR3: TGTGCCAGCCGACTTGCGGCCGGTTATAGCAATCAGCCCCAGCATTTT. This encodes CASRLAAGYSNQPQHF.